The 24 T cell receptor beta chains presented below share a single source sample, sequenced in a study of CD8 T cells in ankylosing spondylitis. TCRdb processed the 5' RACE reads anew with MiXCR; each CDR3 protein has one entry. This table has approximately 350,000 distinct CDR3 sequences, about 15% appearing once. The sequenced sample consisted of blood, either unsorted or a sorted T cell fraction (not recorded which). The receptors were sampled from a male donor with ankylosing spondylitis or in good health (not recorded which).

This clonotype has a handful of counts. V usage is TRBV15 and J usage is TRBJ2-5, with TRBD2 matching over 10 bases. CDR1 is LNHNV and CDR2 is YYDKDF in the germline V gene (reference sequence). J was trimmed by 5 bases and V by 5 bases; bases with no gene match: 11. The CDR3 covers 16 residues. CDR3 DNA sequence: TGTGCCACCAGCGGTGCTAGCGGGAGTCTAGGGGAGACCCAGTACTTC. This sequence encodes CATSGASGSLGETQYF.

This clonotype was counted at least ten times. For the CDR3, the DNA is TGTGCCAGCTCCCCGGCCGGGGAGCTGTTTTTT. Translating it yields CASSPAGELFF. The V call is TRBV7-9, the J call TRBJ2-2; D is ambiguous. CDR1 and CDR2 from the germline V gene are SEHNR and FQNEAQ (reference sequence). V lost 8 bases, J lost 6 bases, and 7 bases lay in between. The CDR3 is 11 residues long.

This clonotype has only a few counts. This chain uses TRBV10-2 with TRBJ1-2, with unresolved D. The CDR3 has 12 residues. Germline CDR1 is WSHSY and CDR2 is SAAADI. V lost 6 bases and J 3 bases, leaving 8 bases between the germline ends. CDR3 coding DNA: TGCGCCAGCAGGGTCGGGGACTATGGCTACACCTTC. Encoded protein: CASRVGDYGYTF.

This clonotype was counted between two and nine times. The rearrangement uses TRBV29-1 and TRBJ1-2, with 9 bases lining up with TRBD1. With V trimmed by 0 bases and J by 4 bases, 3 bases remained unmatched. CDR1 SQVTM and CDR2 ANQGSEA come from the germline V gene. This CDR3 spans 14 amino acids. CDR3 residues: CSVEERDRVYGYTF. In DNA form, the CDR3 reads TGCAGCGTTGAAGAACGGGACAGGGTCTATGGCTACACCTTC.

The rearrangement joins TRBV7-8 to TRBJ2-5; tentatively, D is TRBD1 (6 bases). Trimming left V 7 bases short and J 0 bases short, with 15 bases between. Germline CDR1 reads SGHVS; CDR2 reads FQNEAQ. The CDR3 sequence is 15 residues long. For the CDR3, the DNA is TGTGCCAGCACCCTAAGAACAGGGAACCAAGAGACCCAGTACTTC. Protein sequence: CASTLRTGNQETQYF.

The V gene is TRBV5-6, the J gene TRBJ2-1, with D perhaps TRBD2 (6 bases). Germline assignment: CDR1 SGHDT and CDR2 YYEEEE. Trimming left V 5 bases short and J 12 bases short, with 30 bases between. The CDR3 totals 17 residues. The CDR3 DNA follows: TGTGCCAGCAGACCAGCTACCGACGGTCGGGGACTGGGAGGGCAGTTCTTC. Translating gives CASRPATDGRGLGGQFF.

This clonotype was seen at least ten times. This sequence joins TRBV7-2 and TRBJ2-1; 7 bases line up with TRBD2. This CDR3 region has 14 residues. The V segment lost 5 bases and the J segment 8 bases; nucleotides outside the gene matches: 9. CDR1 and CDR2 from the germline V gene are SGHTA and FQGNSA. CDR3 sequence: CASSLGLAVYEQFF. The CDR3 DNA follows: TGTGCCAGCAGCCTCGGTCTAGCGGTCTATGAGCAGTTCTTC.

There are a few counts of this clonotype. The chain links TRBV10-2 to TRBJ2-1; a weak D match, TRBD1 (5 bases). Germline V gene sequence: CDR1 WSHSY, CDR2 SAAADI. The CDR3 length is 12 residues. Trimming pared 2 bases from V and 10 bases from J, leaving 9 bases between. CDR3 protein: CASSEPDREQFF. The CDR3 DNA follows: TGCGCCAGCAGTGAGCCCGACAGAGAGCAGTTCTTC.

This clonotype was counted at least ten times. The chain is built from TRBV5-1 and TRBJ2-1; D may be TRBD1 or TRBD2 (5 bases each). In germline, CDR1 is SGHRS, CDR2 YFSETQ. With 4 bases removed from V and 2 bases from J, the gap between germline ends came to 16 bases. The CDR3 runs to 16 residues. CDR3 amino acids: CASSDGTFKTYNEQFF. CDR3 in DNA: TGCGCCAGCAGCGACGGGACCTTCAAAACCTACAATGAGCAGTTCTTC.

This chain joins TRBV29-1 and TRBJ1-5; TRBD1 matches 8 bases. The CDR3 contains 12 residues. The germline CDR1 and CDR2 sequences are SQVTM and ANQGSEA. Unmatched junction bases numbered 4, after V lost 6 bases and J lost 6 bases. The CDR3 DNA is TGCAGCGTCCAGGGGGCTGGTCAGCCCCAGCATTTT. Its protein product is CSVQGAGQPQHF.

The rearrangement uses TRBV7-2 and TRBJ2-1, with D tentatively TRBD2 (5 bases). The CDR3 is 15 amino acids. V lost 5 bases to trimming and J lost 2 bases, with 13 bases between them. Germline values: CDR1 SGHTA, CDR2 FQGNSA. CDR3 region: CASSLSGSTYNEQFF. The CDR3 coding sequence is TGTGCCAGCAGCCTGAGCGGTTCTACCTACAATGAGCAGTTCTTC.

This clonotype was seen at least ten times. CDR3 in amino acids: CASRYSGGGGTDTQYF. DNA for the CDR3: TGTGCCAGCAGATATAGCGGGGGGGGGGGCACAGATACGCAGTATTTT. The chain links TRBV12-3 or TRBV12-4 to TRBJ2-3; 11 nucleotides align to TRBD2. J lost 1 base, V lost 6 bases, and 6 bases had no gene match. CDR3 length: 16 amino acids.

This clonotype was counted many times. The chain is built from TRBV5-1 and TRBJ2-1; tentative D call: TRBD2 (7 bases). CDR1 is SGHRS and CDR2 is YFSETQ in the germline V gene. This CDR3 has 13 amino acids. The V end was cut by 5 bases, the J end by 9 bases, with 15 bases between. Written as DNA, the CDR3 is TGCGCCAGCAGGGAAGCAGGGGAGGGTGAGCAGTTCTTC. This sequence encodes CASREAGEGEQFF.

The J gene is TRBJ2-1, the V gene TRBV4-2, with D maybe TRBD2 (7 bases). CDR3 length: 16 residues. V dropped 4 bases and J dropped 8 bases, with 21 bases sitting between them. CDR1 and CDR2 from the germline V gene are LGHNA and YNFKEQ. As DNA, the CDR3 is TGTGCCAGCAGCCTGGTGGGCGGGGAGGGGGGTTATGAGCAGTTCTTC. This codes for CASSLVGGEGGYEQFF.

This clonotype has more than one count but fewer than ten. The rearrangement links TRBV9 to TRBJ2-7, with D possibly matching TRBD1 (6 bases). This CDR3 region has 13 residues. Trimming left V 0 bases short and J 3 bases short, with 7 bases between. Germline V gives CDR1 SGDLS, CDR2 YYNGEE. The CDR3 nucleotides read TGTGCCAGCAGCGTAGAGGACAGCTACGAGCAGTACTTC. It specifies CASSVEDSYEQYF.

A few counts support this clonotype. V gene TRBV7-9 combines with J gene TRBJ2-7; D is uncertain. The CDR3 length is 14 residues. V shed 5 bases and J shed 0 bases, with 11 bases lying between them. Per germline, CDR1 SEHNR and CDR2 FQNEAQ (reference sequence). CDR3 sequence reads: CASSPRTVSYEQYF. CDR3 DNA sequence: TGTGCCAGCAGCCCCCGAACAGTCTCCTACGAGCAGTACTTC.

In its sample, this clonotype was seen a few times. The chain has TRBV20-1 and TRBJ2-7, with D hard to call. Trimming shortened V by 4 bases and J by 3 bases, and 7 bases separated the two germline ends. This CDR3 is 11 amino acids long. Germline V CDR1 and CDR2: DFQATT, SNEGSKA (reference sequence). The CDR3 bases are TGCAGTGCTACCCCCAGCTACGAGCAGTACTTC. Its protein is CSATPSYEQYF.

The chain joins TRBV12-3 or TRBV12-4 to TRBJ2-2; weak D call: TRBD1 (6 bases). The CDR3 extends over 13 amino acids. V lost 7 bases, J lost 7 bases, and 13 bases lay in between. This chain's CDR3 is CASNRVNFGELFF. CDR3 coding DNA: TGTGCCAGCAACAGGGTGAATTTCGGGGAGCTGTTTTTT.

The chain uses TRBV3-1 and TRBJ1-1; D is undetermined. There are 11 residues in the CDR3. Looked up from germline, CDR1 is LGHDT and CDR2 is YNNKEL (reference sequence). Trimming removed 0 bases from V and 6 bases from J, with 2 bases in between. As DNA, the CDR3 is TGTGCCAGCAGCCAAGACGCTGAAGCTTTCTTT. It yields the protein CASSQDAEAFF. Looking up the rest from reference TRBV3-1 and TRBJ1-1 gives the full variable domain: DTAVSQTPKYLVTQMGNDKSIKCEQNLGHDTMYWYKQDSKKFLKIMFSYNNKELIINETVPNRFSPKSPDKAHLNLHINSLELGDSAVYFCASSQDAEAFFGQGTRLTVV.

The chain recombines TRBV7-8 with TRBJ2-5, with TRBD1 matching over 7 bases. Germline CDR1 reads SGHVS; CDR2 reads FQNEAQ. The V and J ends lost 4 bases and 0 bases, in that order; junction bases with no gene match: 14. The CDR3 contains 18 residues. The CDR3 here is CASSWPFGTDSYQETQYF. CDR3 DNA sequence: TGTGCCAGCAGCTGGCCCTTCGGGACAGACTCGTACCAAGAGACCCAGTACTTC.

A few counts support this clonotype. The chain is built from TRBV20-1 and TRBJ2-3; TRBD1 or TRBD2 may be the D gene (8 bases each). V was pared by 6 bases and J by 6 bases, with 22 bases between. In germline, CDR1 is DFQATT, CDR2 SNEGSKA (reference sequence). The CDR3 is 15 amino acids. The CDR3 protein is CSADRGAGAGDTQYF. The CDR3 nucleotides read TGCAGTGCAGACAGGGGAGCGGGGGCTGGGGATACGCAGTATTTT.

This chain links TRBV5-1 with TRBJ2-7; possibly TRBD1 for D (6 bases). Trimming removed 3 bases at V and 3 bases at J, with 16 bases between. The CDR3 has 15 residues. CDR1 and CDR2 from the germline V gene are SGHRS and YFSETQ. Here the CDR3 DNA reads TGCGCCAGCAGCTCGACCGGGACACCGAGCTACGAGCAGTACTTC. Amino acid sequence: CASSSTGTPSYEQYF.

This clonotype was recorded only once. The chain combines TRBV5-1 with TRBJ2-3, with D possibly being TRBD2 (5 bases). Germline V gene lookup returns CDR1 SGHRS and CDR2 YFSETQ. The CDR3 totals 14 residues. Deletions cut 0 bases from V and 2 bases from J, with 7 bases between. The CDR3 DNA reads TGCGCCAGCAGCTTGGCGACTACCACAGATACGCAGTATTTT. Protein: CASSLATTTDTQYF.

The sample holds a few counts of this clonotype. The chain links TRBV29-1 to TRBJ2-1; D is uncertain. Trimming pared 4 bases from V and 7 bases from J, leaving 11 bases between. Germline V lookup: CDR1 SQVTM, CDR2 ANQGSEA. This CDR3 comprises 12 residues. The CDR3 loop reads CSVGEIRNEQFF. CDR3 bases: TGCAGCGTTGGGGAAATTAGGAATGAGCAGTTCTTC.